The rows below give T cell receptor beta chains drawn from one sample of a study of beta chain features in type 1 diabetes. The protocol was immunoSEQ multiplex PCR, while the TCRdb copy is restricted to in-frame clones and leaves out a portion. The top ten clones hold 0.015% of a sample with about 340,000 clones, less than 15% of them seen once. Sequencing was carried out using naive CD4+ T cells from blood. All receptors derive from a woman between 18 and 29 years old with type 1 diabetes. The CDR3 runs from the conserved cysteine through the conserved F or W. D genes are given only for firm matches. Clone size is given for some rows only: seen once, a few or many times, or a class if the clone is expanded.

CASSTVDRAYTF TRBJ1-2 TRBD1 . TRBV28
CAWRSVPAREQYF TRBJ2-7 . few TRBV30
CASSLLSGRSSTDTQYF TRBJ2-3 TRBD2 . TRBV27
CATHRASNYGYTF TRBJ1-2 . few TRBV7-2
CASSVVRGQVLSGNQPQHF TRBJ1-5 TRBD1 . TRBV2
CASRPDRDGEQYF TRBJ2-7 TRBD1 . TRBV5-1
CASEGSGSSTDTQYF TRBJ2-3 TRBD2 few TRBV10-3
CASSPSSYEQYF TRBJ2-7 . . TRBV7-2
CASSLGGQGTWGYTF TRBJ1-2 TRBD1 . TRBV5-4
CAWSADRGDIQYF TRBJ2-4 TRBD1 . TRBV30
CSVGTGGNYGYTF TRBJ1-2 TRBD1 few TRBV29-1
CASTPALAGGLDTQYF TRBJ2-3 TRBD2 few TRBV4-1
CASSPTGDTQYF TRBJ2-3 . few TRBV5-6
CASSLTDRGPPFQETQYF TRBJ2-5 TRBD1 . TRBV11-1
CSAGYTNQPQHF TRBJ1-5 . . TRBV29-1
CASSNSLDTQYF TRBJ2-3 . few TRBV6-5
CASSLDEGRGGGTDTQYF TRBJ2-3 . . TRBV5-1
CAWSSGGDRVAFF TRBJ1-1 TRBD1 . TRBV30
CASSPGTFGNEQFF TRBJ2-1 . . TRBV18
CATNRPGQTNTEAFF TRBJ1-1 TRBD1 . TRBV15
CARVEEQYF TRBJ2-7 . few TRBV27
CASSDTNGYQETQYF TRBJ2-5 . . TRBV25-1
CASSVGTGGYEQYF TRBJ2-7 TRBD1 few TRBV7-2
CASSEAVSSAGRGYTF TRBJ1-2 . few TRBV6-1
CASSQMGTSGSPPRYNEQFF TRBJ2-1 TRBD2 . TRBV4-1
CASSQVLASYSNQPQHF TRBJ1-5 . . TRBV4-1
CASSRLSGGIAGELFF TRBJ2-2 TRBD2 few TRBV27